The rows below give T cell receptor beta chains drawn from one sample of a study of CD4 T cells in relation to SARS-CoV-2 and coronaviruses. Measured with immunoSEQ multiplex PCR; TCRdb has only the in-frame clones, and not every one. The sample carries 35,000 to 40,000 clones, roughly 90% recorded once. Specimen: memory CD4+ T cells from PBMCs. These receptors came from an adult with COVID-19. Each CDR3 is given with its conserved first and last residue. Fields, in order: CDR3 protein, CDR3 DNA, V gene, J gene, D gene, clone size. The D gene is left open where the match is weak. Expanded clones are given a class, and other clones once, few, many or no size at all.

CDR3aa: CSGTTNEKLFF; CDR3nt: TGCAGCGGCACAACTAATGAAAAACTGTTTTTT; v_gene: TRBV29-1; j_gene: TRBJ1-4; d_gene: .; abundance: .
CDR3aa: CASSRGGTGRDEQYF; CDR3nt: TGTGCCAGCAGTAGAGGGGGGACAGGGAGGGACGAGCAGTACTTC; v_gene: TRBV7-6; j_gene: TRBJ2-7; d_gene: TRBD1; abundance: .
CDR3aa: CASSHRQGLGNSPLHF; CDR3nt: TGTGCCAGCAGCCACCGACAGGGGCTGGGCAATTCACCCCTCCACTTT; v_gene: TRBV3-1/TRBV3-2; j_gene: TRBJ1-6; d_gene: TRBD1; abundance: .
CDR3aa: CASRLNTEAFF; CDR3nt: TGTGCCAGCCGACTAAACACTGAAGCTTTCTTT; v_gene: TRBV7-2; j_gene: TRBJ1-1; d_gene: .; abundance: .
CDR3aa: CASSYGETQYF; CDR3nt: TGTGCCAGCAGCTACGGGGAGACCCAGTACTTC; v_gene: TRBV7-8; j_gene: TRBJ2-5; d_gene: .; abundance: .
CDR3aa: CASSQSGLAAWEETQYF; CDR3nt: TGTGCCAGCAGCCAATCAGGACTAGCGGCCTGGGAAGAGACCCAGTACTTC; v_gene: TRBV3-1/TRBV3-2; j_gene: TRBJ2-5; d_gene: TRBD2; abundance: .
CDR3aa: CASSLATSNTEAFF; CDR3nt: TGCGCCAGCAGCTTGGCCACTTCAAACACTGAAGCTTTCTTT; v_gene: TRBV5-1; j_gene: TRBJ1-1; d_gene: .; abundance: .
CDR3aa: CASSSTGDYGYTF; CDR3nt: TGTGCCAGCAGTTCTACAGGGGACTATGGCTACACCTTC; v_gene: TRBV6-5; j_gene: TRBJ1-2; d_gene: TRBD1; abundance: .
CDR3aa: CSFQRTGELFF; CDR3nt: TGCAGCTTCCAAAGGACCGGGGAGCTGTTTTTT; v_gene: TRBV29-1; j_gene: TRBJ2-2; d_gene: .; abundance: once
CDR3aa: CASSSVGSYEQYF; CDR3nt: TGTGCCAGCAGCTCCGTGGGGTCCTACGAGCAGTACTTC; v_gene: TRBV7-9; j_gene: TRBJ2-7; d_gene: .; abundance: .
CDR3aa: CASRPLFGGHLDTQYF; CDR3nt: TGTGCCAGCAGGCCTTTATTTGGGGGCCATTTGGATACGCAGTATTTT; v_gene: TRBV2; j_gene: TRBJ2-3; d_gene: .; abundance: .
CDR3aa: CAGSFRVCEQYF; CDR3nt: TGTGCCGGCAGCTTTCGGGTTTGTGAGCAGTACTTC; v_gene: TRBV12-1; j_gene: TRBJ2-7; d_gene: .; abundance: .
CDR3aa: CASSPTPGAEAFF; CDR3nt: TGTGCCAGCAGCCCGACTCCAGGGGCTGAAGCTTTCTTT; v_gene: TRBV7-3; j_gene: TRBJ1-1; d_gene: .; abundance: medium-sized
CDR3aa: CASSAPGWGAGNEQFF; CDR3nt: TGTGCCAGCAGCGCACCGGGGTGGGGGGCGGGCAATGAGCAGTTCTTC; v_gene: TRBV2; j_gene: TRBJ2-1; d_gene: .; abundance: .
CDR3aa: CASSLEGTYNSPLHF; CDR3nt: TGTGCCAGCAGCTTAGAGGGAACTTATAATTCACCCCTCCACTTT; v_gene: TRBV7-3; j_gene: TRBJ1-6; d_gene: .; abundance: few
CDR3aa: CASSQARGYGYTF; CDR3nt: TGTGCCAGCAGCCAAGCCAGGGGATATGGCTACACCTTC; v_gene: TRBV3-1/TRBV3-2; j_gene: TRBJ1-2; d_gene: .; abundance: .